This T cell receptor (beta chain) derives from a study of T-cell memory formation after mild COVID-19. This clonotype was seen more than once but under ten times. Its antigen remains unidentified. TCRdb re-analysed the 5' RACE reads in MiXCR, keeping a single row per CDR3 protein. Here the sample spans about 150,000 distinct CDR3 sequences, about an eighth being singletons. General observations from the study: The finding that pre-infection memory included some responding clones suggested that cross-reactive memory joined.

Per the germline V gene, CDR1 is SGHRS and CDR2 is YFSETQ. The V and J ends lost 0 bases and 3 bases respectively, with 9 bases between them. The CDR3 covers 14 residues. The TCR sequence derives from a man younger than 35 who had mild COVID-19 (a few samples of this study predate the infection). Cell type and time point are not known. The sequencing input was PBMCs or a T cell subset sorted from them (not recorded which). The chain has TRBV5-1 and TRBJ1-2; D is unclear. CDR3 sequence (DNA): TGCGCCAGCAGCTTGGCTGCGGTGGACTATGGCTACACCTTC. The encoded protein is CASSLAAVDYGYTF.